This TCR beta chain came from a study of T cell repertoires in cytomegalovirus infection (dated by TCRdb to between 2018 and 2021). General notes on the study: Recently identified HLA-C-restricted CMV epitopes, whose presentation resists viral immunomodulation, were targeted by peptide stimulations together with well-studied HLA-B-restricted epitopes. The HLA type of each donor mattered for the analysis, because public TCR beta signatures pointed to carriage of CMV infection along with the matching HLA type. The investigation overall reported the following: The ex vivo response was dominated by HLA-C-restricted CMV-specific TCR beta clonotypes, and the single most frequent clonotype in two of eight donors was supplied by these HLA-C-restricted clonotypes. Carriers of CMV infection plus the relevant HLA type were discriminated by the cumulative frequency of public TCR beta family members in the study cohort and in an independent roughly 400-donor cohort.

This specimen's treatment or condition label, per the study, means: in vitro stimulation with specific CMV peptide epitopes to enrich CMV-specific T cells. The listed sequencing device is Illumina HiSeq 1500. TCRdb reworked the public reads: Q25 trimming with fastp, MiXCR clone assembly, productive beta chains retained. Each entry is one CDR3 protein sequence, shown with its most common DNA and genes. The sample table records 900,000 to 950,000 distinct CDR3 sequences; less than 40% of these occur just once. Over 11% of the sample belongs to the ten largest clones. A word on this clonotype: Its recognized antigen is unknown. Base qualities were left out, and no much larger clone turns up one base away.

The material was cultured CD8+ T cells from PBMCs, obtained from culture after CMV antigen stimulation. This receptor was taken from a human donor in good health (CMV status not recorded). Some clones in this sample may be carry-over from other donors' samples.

The encoded CDR3 is CASSLVSGGPPYTDTQYF. The bases are TGTGCCAGCAGCTTAGTTAGCGGGGGCCCACCCTACACAGATACGCAGTATTTT. The chain is assembled from TRBV7-9 and TRBJ2-3; 9 bases in between match TRBD2. At the junction V is shortened by 1 base and J by 2 bases; bases outside the gene matches: 10. The CDR3, cysteine through phenylalanine, is 18 amino acids long. Only the CDR3 DNA is retained, 54 bases long and in frame from the first base. CDR1 and CDR2 are drawn from the germline V gene (reference sequence): SEHNR, FQNEAQ.